These 10 T cell receptor beta chains were sequenced from one sample in a study of cytomegalovirus exposure and HLA in healthy donors. TCRdb's table, derived via immunoSEQ multiplex PCR, lists solely in-frame clones and lacks some. The sample yields approximately 59,000 clones, just over 90% seen once. The specimen sequenced was PBMCs. The receptors here all came from a woman younger than 30 in good health and CMV-seropositive.

The chain employs TRBV15 and TRBJ1-6; 9 bases map to TRBD1. CDR3 length equals 15 residues. V lost 7 bases to trimming and J lost 7 bases; unmatched junction nucleotides: 8. Germline V CDR1 and CDR2: LNHNV, YYDKDF (reference sequence). The CDR3 loop reads CATTRSGTGNSPLHF. As DNA, the CDR3 is TGTGCCACCACCCGATCCGGGACAGGGAATTCACCCCTCCACTTT.

This chain links TRBV7-2 with TRBJ2-7; the D gene is possibly TRBD2 (5 bases). The germline CDR1 and CDR2 sequences are SGHTA and FQGNSA. The CDR3 has 15 amino acids. The germline V and J ends were trimmed by 5 bases and 0 bases, with 14 bases remaining between them. The CDR3 region is CASSRPLGSSYEQYF. For the CDR3, the DNA is TGTGCCAGCAGCCGACCGCTAGGGAGCTCCTACGAGCAGTACTTC. Supplemented by reference TRBV7-2 and TRBJ2-7, the full variable domain reads GAGVSQSPSNKVTEKGKDVELRCDPISGHTALYWYRQSLGQGLEFLIYFQGNSAPDKSGLPSDRFSAERTGGSVSTLTIQRTQQEDSAVYLCASSRPLGSSYEQYFGPGTRLTVT.

The J gene is TRBJ1-3, the V gene TRBV7-6, with 7 bases aligning to TRBD1. The germline CDR1 and CDR2 sequences are SGHVS and FNYEAQ. The CDR3 has 16 residues. The junction had 6 bases not matched to a gene; V was cut back by 0 bases and J by 4 bases. CDR3 protein: CASSLAGSRGGNTIYF. For the CDR3, the DNA is TGTGCCAGCAGCTTAGCAGGGAGCAGGGGGGGAAACACCATATATTTT.

V and J are TRBV27 and TRBJ2-5; 8 bases map to TRBD2. Germline V gives CDR1 MNHEY, CDR2 SMNVEV (reference sequence). The CDR3 covers 15 residues. The V gene end was trimmed by 2 bases and the J gene end by 5 bases; junction bases not matched to a gene: 7. The CDR3 DNA sequence: TGTGCCAGCAGTTTAAGGCGGGGGGCAGGGGAGACCCAGTACTTC. It translates to CASSLRRGAGETQYF.

The sample holds a few counts of this clone. The J gene is TRBJ2-7, the V gene TRBV5-1; 9 positions match TRBD2. The CDR3 has 14 residues. In germline, CDR1 is SGHRS, CDR2 YFSETQ. V gave up 1 base and J gave up 3 bases; unmatched junction bases: 2. As DNA, the CDR3 is TGCGCCAGCAGCTTGACTAGCGGGTTCTACGAGCAGTACTTC. The encoded protein is CASSLTSGFYEQYF.

V and J are TRBV23-1 and TRBJ2-3, with TRBD2 as a possible D gene (7 bases). TRBV23-1 is an ORF, and what it does is uncertain. The CDR3 runs to 17 residues. The V end lost 2 bases, the J end lost 2 bases, and 17 bases lay between the germline ends. CDR3 in amino acids: CASSQRTRGLHTDTQYF. The CDR3, as DNA: TGCGCCAGCAGTCAAAGGACGCGGGGGCTACACACAGATACGCAGTATTTT.

The rearrangement links TRBV28 to TRBJ2-3, with D perhaps matching TRBD2 (7 bases). Between the trimmed V and J ends, which lost 2 bases and 3 bases, there was a span of 15 bases. Germline values: CDR1 MDHEN, CDR2 SYDVKM. The CDR3 is made up of 16 amino acids. The CDR3 sequence is CASSLGSGGLTDTQYF. CDR3 nucleotides: TGTGCCAGCAGTTTAGGCTCCGGGGGGCTTACAGATACGCAGTATTTT. The entire variable domain, with the rest obtained from reference TRBV28 and TRBJ2-3, is as follows: DVKVTQSSRYLVKRTGEKVFLECVQDMDHENMFWYRQDPGLGLRLIYFSYDVKMKEKGDIPEGYSVSREKKERFSLILESASTNQTSMYLCASSLGSGGLTDTQYFGPGTRLTVL.

The chain uses TRBV7-2 and TRBJ2-5; TRBD1 agrees at 8 bases. The V gene's germline CDR1 is SGHTA and CDR2 FQGNSA. V lost 4 bases, J lost 4 bases, and 5 bases stayed unmatched. The CDR3 consists of 14 residues. The CDR3 sequence: CASSYRTGRETQYF. CDR3 DNA sequence: TGTGCCAGCAGCTATCGGACAGGGAGAGAGACCCAGTACTTC.

The gene calls are TRBV11-1 and TRBJ2-5, with D perhaps matching TRBD1 (6 bases). V was pared by 5 bases and J by 6 bases, with 16 bases between. The CDR3 is made up of 14 amino acids. Germline assignment: CDR1 SGHAT and CDR2 FQDESV (reference sequence). CDR3 residues: CASSQTGLGQTQYF. CDR3 DNA: TGTGCCAGCAGCCAAACAGGGCTGGGACAGACCCAGTACTTC. Looking up the rest from reference TRBV11-1 and TRBJ2-5 gives the full variable domain: EAEVAQSPRYKITEKSQAVAFWCDPISGHATLYWYRQILGQGPELLVQFQDESVVDDSQLPKDRFSAERLKGVDSTLKIQPAELGDSAMYLCASSQTGLGQTQYFGPGTRLLVL.

This clone was detected once. CDR3 protein: CASSLLGQGPGGANVLTF. In DNA, the CDR3 is TGTGCCAGCAGTTTATTGGGACAGGGCCCCGGGGGGGCCAACGTCCTGACTTTC. This rearrangement joins TRBV27 to TRBJ2-6; 9 bases align to TRBD1. The germline V gene has CDR1 MNHEY and CDR2 SMNVEV (reference sequence). This CDR3 is 18 amino acids long. After removal of 1 base from V and 4 bases from J, the junction contained 8 bases not matched to a gene.